The rows below give T cell receptor beta chains drawn from one sample of a study of T cell repertoires in ileal Crohn's disease. Produced via immunoSEQ multiplex PCR; TCRdb's table is partial and in-frame only. The sample gives roughly 13,000 clones, around 80% of which show up once; about 14% is in the top ten. Sequencing was performed on ileal tissue. The receptor set was obtained from an adult with Crohn's disease. Both conserved end residues are part of each CDR3. The order of the fields is clone size, J gene, V gene, D gene, CDR3 protein, CDR3 DNA. A D gene is named only where the DNA matches it firmly. Part of the rows lack a size; the others show once, few, many or a class for expanded clones.

. | TRBJ2-3 | TRBV30 | . | CAWVRDTNTDTQYF | TGTGCCTGGGTCCGGGACACCAACACAGATACGCAGTATTTT
. | TRBJ2-1 | TRBV29-1 | TRBD1 | CSVETGTGADNEQFF | TGCAGCGTAGAGACCGGGACAGGGGCAGACAATGAGCAGTTCTTC
. | TRBJ1-1 | TRBV30 | . | CAWIEGTEAFF | TGTGCCTGGATCGAGGGGACTGAAGCTTTCTTT
. | TRBJ1-1 | TRBV10-1 | . | CARPEAFF | TGCGCCAGACCCGAAGCTTTCTTT
. | TRBJ1-5 | TRBV6-5 | . | CASRRQADSNQPQHF | TGTGCCAGCAGGCGACAGGCGGATAGCAATCAGCCCCAGCATTTT
few | TRBJ2-7 | TRBV7-3 | . | CASSLMGNNDEQYF | TGTGCCAGCAGCTTAATGGGGAATAACGACGAGCAGTACTTC
once | TRBJ1-3 | TRBV6-1 | . | CASTKGEGGNTIYF | TGTGCCAGCACGAAGGGGGAAGGTGGAAACACCATATATTTT
. | TRBJ1-3 | TRBV5-4 | . | CASSLTGSGNTIYF | TGTGCCAGCAGCTTGACAGGCTCTGGAAACACCATATATTTT
. | TRBJ1-1 | TRBV5-1 | . | CASSLESLGNTEAFF | TGCGCCAGCAGCTTGGAGTCCTTAGGGAACACTGAAGCTTTCTTT
. | TRBJ2-5 | TRBV20-1 | . | CSGAFQETQYF | TGCAGTGGAGCGTTCCAAGAGACCCAGTACTTC
few | TRBJ2-7 | TRBV7-2 | . | CASSLNPGYEQYF | TGTGCCAGCAGCTTAAACCCAGGCTACGAGCAGTACTTC
once | TRBJ1-4 | TRBV7-9 | TRBD1 | CASSQQGGPEKLFF | TGTGCCAGCAGCCAACAGGGGGGCCCTGAAAAACTGTTTTTT
. | TRBJ1-1 | TRBV7-9 | TRBD1 | CASSRTGEYTEAFF | TGTGCCAGCAGCCGAACAGGGGAGTACACTGAAGCTTTCTTT
. | TRBJ2-5 | TRBV6-1 | TRBD1 | CASSEAAGTGRETQYF | TGTGCCAGCAGTGAAGCGGCAGGGACAGGGCGGGAGACCCAGTACTTC
. | TRBJ1-5 | TRBV30 | . | CAWRDPGPLNQPQHF | TGTGCCTGGAGGGATCCGGGACCTTTAAATCAGCCCCAGCATTTT
. | TRBJ1-2 | TRBV7-3 | . | CASELHNGYTF | TGTGCCAGCGAGCTACACAATGGCTACACCTTC
. | TRBJ1-3 | TRBV15 | TRBD1 | CATSERTGPSGNTIYF | TGTGCCACCAGCGAGAGGACAGGCCCATCTGGAAACACCATATATTTT
. | TRBJ1-1 | TRBV5-4 | TRBD1 | CASSLMTGAGNTEAFF | TGTGCCAGCAGCTTAATGACAGGGGCAGGGAACACTGAAGCTTTCTTT
few | TRBJ2-4 | TRBV10-2 | . | CASSESRTKNIQYF | TGCGCCAGCAGTGAGTCTAGAACCAAAAACATTCAGTACTTC
. | TRBJ1-2 | TRBV6-1 | TRBD1 | CASSRRDRGAYGYTF | TGTGCCAGCAGCCGACGGGACAGGGGGGCCTATGGCTACACCTTC
. | TRBJ2-7 | TRBV28 | . | CASRPTGNGGEQYF | TGTGCCAGCAGACCTACAGGGAACGGTGGGGAGCAGTACTTC
. | TRBJ1-2 | TRBV7-9 | . | CASSQGPGRVYGYTF | TGTGCCAGCAGCCAAGGTCCCGGCAGGGTTTATGGCTACACCTTC
. | TRBJ1-6 | TRBV4-1 | . | CASPGLNSPLHF | TGCGCCAGCCCAGGGTTAAATTCACCCCTCCACTTT
few | TRBJ1-5 | TRBV6-5 | . | CASSYPGNNQPQHF | TGTGCCAGCAGTTACCCCGGGAACAATCAGCCCCAGCATTTT
. | TRBJ1-1 | TRBV19 | TRBD1 | CASSIRFGTGGATNTEAFF | TGTGCCAGTAGTATTCGGTTCGGGACAGGAGGGGCCACGAACACTGAAGCTTTCTTT
few | TRBJ2-7 | TRBV27 | . | CASSVFRGLSYEQYF | TGTGCCAGCAGTGTTTTTAGGGGCCTCTCCTACGAGCAGTACTTC
. | TRBJ2-3 | TRBV5-6 | TRBD1 | CASSLDEGASTDTQYF | TGTGCCAGCAGCTTGGACGAGGGGGCGAGCACAGATACGCAGTATTTT
. | TRBJ1-2 | TRBV19 | TRBD1 | CASSSAPTGQGYGYTF | TGTGCCAGTAGTAGCGCACCCACGGGACAGGGGTATGGCTACACCTTC
. | TRBJ1-5 | TRBV6-5 | TRBD1 | CASRYQGQPSNQPQHF | TGTGCCAGCAGGTACCAGGGACAGCCTAGCAATCAGCCCCAGCATTTT
. | TRBJ2-3 | TRBV5-6 | . | CASSLPEGDSTDTQYF | TGTGCCAGCAGCTTGCCCGAGGGGGACAGCACAGATACGCAGTATTTT
. | TRBJ2-5 | TRBV5-4 | TRBD2 | CASTAGLAGQETQYF | TGTGCCAGCACGGCGGGACTAGCGGGGCAAGAGACCCAGTACTTC
once | TRBJ1-1 | TRBV4-1 | TRBD1 | CASSQDTLRGVNTEAFF | TGCGCCAGCAGCCAAGATACGCTCAGGGGGGTCAACACTGAAGCTTTCTTT
once | TRBJ1-1 | TRBV7-9 | . | CASSLLLRGTEAFF | TGTGCCAGCAGCTTACTCCTCAGGGGCACTGAAGCTTTCTTT
. | TRBJ1-6 | TRBV19 | . | CASSIQGSSPLHF | TGTGCCAGTAGTATTCAAGGGAGTTCACCCCTCCACTTT
. | TRBJ1-2 | TRBV19 | TRBD1 | CASTPSWDRVYYGYTF | TGTGCCAGTACCCCCTCTTGGGACAGGGTCTACTATGGCTACACCTTC
. | TRBJ1-2 | TRBV7-8 | TRBD1 | CASSGQTGEPYRGYTF | TGTGCCAGCAGCGGGCAGACAGGGGAACCCTATCGGGGCTACACCTTC
. | TRBJ2-2 | TRBV19 | TRBD2 | CASTGLAGTNTGELFF | TGTGCCAGCACGGGACTAGCGGGGACGAACACCGGGGAGCTGTTTTTT
. | TRBJ2-7 | TRBV5-1 | TRBD2 | CASSLGPPGLAGGEQYF | TGCGCCAGCAGCTTGGGACCCCCTGGACTAGCGGGGGGCGAGCAGTACTTC
. | TRBJ1-5 | TRBV19 | . | CASSIVHGPNQPQHF | TGTGCCAGTAGTATTGTACACGGACCCAATCAGCCCCAGCATTTT
. | TRBJ2-7 | TRBV7-9 | . | CASSQGPGRSYEQYF | TGTGCCAGCAGCCAGGGCCCGGGCAGGAGCTACGAGCAGTACTTC
. | TRBJ2-5 | TRBV6-4 | . | CASSDTIPPDTKETQYF | TGTGCCAGCAGTGATACGATCCCCCCGGACACCAAAGAGACCCAGTACTTC
few | TRBJ1-6 | TRBV2 | TRBD1 | CASSSGRTGGNLLHF | TGTGCCAGCAGCTCCGGGAGGACAGGGGGAAATCTCCTCCACTTT
. | TRBJ2-3 | TRBV6-1 | TRBD2 | CASRTSGATDTQYF | TGTGCCAGCAGAACTAGCGGGGCCACAGATACGCAGTATTTT
. | TRBJ2-1 | TRBV5-4 | . | CASSLEGLPYNEQFF | TGTGCCAGCAGCTTGGAGGGTCTTCCCTACAATGAGCAGTTCTTC
. | TRBJ1-4 | TRBV6-1 | . | CASRYGQGNEKLFF | TGTGCCAGCAGATATGGGCAGGGTAATGAAAAACTGTTTTTT
. | TRBJ1-2 | TRBV7-2 | TRBD1 | CASSPRTGNYGYTF | TGTGCCAGCAGCCCCAGGACAGGCAACTATGGCTACACCTTC
once | TRBJ2-3 | TRBV11-1 | TRBD2 | CASSRTSGGTDTQYF | TGTGCCAGCAGCCGGACTAGCGGGGGCACAGATACGCAGTATTTT
. | TRBJ1-1 | TRBV29-1 | . | CSVGDGHMF | TGCAGCGTGGGAGACGGACATATGTTT
. | TRBJ1-5 | TRBV2 | . | CASTRQYSNQPQHF | TGTGCCAGCACGCGGCAGTATAGCAATCAGCCCCAGCATTTT
few | TRBJ1-5 | TRBV4-1 | . | CASRRAENSNQPQHF | TGCGCCAGCAGGAGGGCAGAAAATAGCAATCAGCCCCAGCATTTT
once | TRBJ2-2 | TRBV5-4 | . | CASSLGGRTGELFF | TGTGCCAGCAGCTTGGGGGGGCGGACCGGGGAGCTGTTTTTT
. | TRBJ1-1 | TRBV29-1 | TRBD1 | CSVLDREGAEAFF | TGCAGCGTCTTGGACAGGGAGGGCGCTGAAGCTTTCTTT
. | TRBJ1-2 | TRBV27 | TRBD1 | CASSSVDRAYGYTF | TGTGCCAGCAGTTCCGTGGACAGGGCCTATGGCTACACCTTC
once | TRBJ1-2 | TRBV7-2 | . | CASSSYSTGYTF | TGTGCCAGCAGCTCTTACTCGACCGGCTACACCTTC
. | TRBJ1-5 | TRBV2 | . | CASSEMGQINQPQHF | TGTGCCAGCAGTGAGATGGGGCAGATCAATCAGCCCCAGCATTTT